These T cell receptor beta chains were read from a single sample in a study of long-term antiretroviral therapy in people with HIV. Assay used: immunoSEQ multiplex PCR; TCRdb lists only in-frame clones, some missing. The repertoire holds around 43,000 clones, with roughly 93% as singletons. The sequences come from unsorted PBMCs, collected around 9 years after starting antiretroviral therapy. The receptors derive from a man aged 25-45 years with HIV. Both conserved end residues are part of each CDR3. D genes are given only for firm matches.

v_call	j_call	d_call	cdr3_length	cdr3_aa	cdr3_nt
TRBV2	TRBJ2-1	-	15	CASSAPTSSYNEQFF	TGTGCCAGCAGTGCCCCGACTAGCTCCTACAATGAGCAGTTCTTC
TRBV11-2	TRBJ2-4	-	13	CASSLVEGTFVYF	TGTGCCAGCAGCTTAGTGGAAGGAACATTCGTGTACTTC
TRBV2	TRBJ1-4	TRBD1	16	CASWEGVTGGLTGLFF	TGTGCCAGCTGGGAGGGGGTCACAGGGGGCCTCACTGGACTGTTTTTT
TRBV7-8	TRBJ1-2	-	14	CASSLEPGPYGYTF	TGTGCCAGCAGCTTAGAACCCGGTCCGTATGGCTACACCTTC
TRBV2	TRBJ2-1	TRBD1	17	CASSGNLAALIRDREFF	TGTGCCAGCAGTGGTAATCTGGCGGCCTTGATCCGGGACAGGGAGTTCTTC
TRBV7-9	TRBJ1-2	TRBD1	17	CASSLSSGTGNAYGYTF	TGTGCCAGCAGCTTGAGCTCCGGGACAGGGAATGCCTATGGCTACACCTTC
TRBV7-3	TRBJ1-1	-	15	CASSLHPQGNTEAFF	TGTGCCAGCAGCTTACACCCACAGGGGAACACTGAAGCTTTCTTT
TRBV5-5	TRBJ1-2	-	14	CASSADGDSYGYTF	TGTGCCAGCAGCGCGGATGGGGATTCCTATGGCTACACCTTC
TRBV9	TRBJ2-2	TRBD2	16	CASSVSSGGSAGELFF	TGTGCCAGCAGCGTATCTAGCGGGGGATCCGCCGGGGAGCTGTTTTTT
TRBV6-5	TRBJ1-1	-	15	CASSYGGMPNTEAFF	TGTGCCAGCAGTTACGGGGGAATGCCGAACACTGAAGCTTTCTTT